This section outlines one TCR beta chain sequence together with its context. Its recognized antigen is unknown. Base qualities are not provided; no much larger clone lies one nucleotide away. This sample was taken from a study of blood T cell repertoires in COVID-19 (dated by TCRdb to the early 2020s). Turning to the overall study: For ImmuneRACE Cohort 3, a participant was defined as recovered based on two consecutive negative NP/OP PCR tests, clearance by a healthcare professional, or resolution of symptoms. The prospective study material was composed of cDNA or gDNA derived from T cells, B-cell-depleted T cells, or PBMCs. The dataset comprised deeply sampled blood TCRbeta repertoires from subjects exposed to, actively infected with, or recovered from COVID-19. The samples were drawn from two sources: the first 160 participants of the ongoing ImmuneRACE study, and 1,000 to 1,500 subjects contributed by 6 global collaborators. Nearly every sample came with metadata listing a de-identified subject ID, COVID-19 status, age in years and sex. The repertoires were made available in a free public database intended to serve as a resource for research on the immune response to SARS-CoV-2. The collaborator samples originated in the United States, Italy and Spain and spanned the acute and convalescent phases of COVID-19. Where HLA class I and class II types were available, the types were taken from metadata supplied by the sample provider, not from assay-based typing.

In the prospective study, participants were roughly 18 to 100 years old, resided in about two dozen geographic areas of the United States, and were enrolled through a virtual design. To assign participants to cohorts, the prospective study relied on clinical history that participants themselves reported in a screening survey and a study questionnaire. In the prospective study, whole blood, serum and a nasopharyngeal or oropharyngeal swab were collected from each participant by mobile phlebotomists. Prospective study participants could optionally give additional blood draws and questionnaires over an approximately 2-month period. Before DNA extraction, prospective study blood samples were shipped either frozen or at room temperature. Results the study describes overall, beyond this receptor: How much clinical and demographic metadata was included differed by source and by participant, and the metadata was provided uncurated.

The immunoSEQ Assay, a bias-controlled multiplex PCR, was used to amplify TCRbeta CDR3 regions from genomic DNA. Processing in the source paper ran as follows. Nucleated cell counts per sample were estimated from amplification of reference gene primers within the assay. To quantify the absolute abundance of each unique TCRbeta CDR3 rearrangement, sequence reads were collapsed and filtered. Productive Simpson clonality was computed per sample as the square root of Simpson's diversity index over productive rearrangements. Here the immuneACCESS table is served through TCRdb, limited to in-frame sequences with V and J called. Missing clones are a known gap in these copies; in checked studies unresolved V genes cover under half, and the rest lacks a known reason. V, J and clone size derive from that table, while D and trimming were established from the DNA sequence. A total of some 180,000 clones appear in this sample, 85% to 90% of them only once. The ten largest clones take up 20% to 25% of the sample.

Based on the germline V gene, the CDR1 and CDR2 sequences are MGHRA and YSYEKL. Trimming removed 0 bases from V and 0 bases from J; the gene matches leave 1 base unexplained. The cysteine opens and the phenylalanine closes a CDR3 of 16 amino acids. Here the CDR3 DNA is all that survives: 48 bases in frame from base 1. The sequence derives from a woman in her thirties or forties in a cohort exposed to, infected with or recovered from COVID-19 (not recorded which). Rearrangement joined TRBV4-1 to TRBJ2-2, with 7 central nucleotides matching TRBD2. The sample consisted of PBMCs or T cells enriched from blood (not recorded which). The DNA sequence is TGCGCCAGCAGCCAAGACAGCGGGACGAACACCGGGGAGCTGTTTTTT. Its translation is CASSQDSGTNTGELFF.